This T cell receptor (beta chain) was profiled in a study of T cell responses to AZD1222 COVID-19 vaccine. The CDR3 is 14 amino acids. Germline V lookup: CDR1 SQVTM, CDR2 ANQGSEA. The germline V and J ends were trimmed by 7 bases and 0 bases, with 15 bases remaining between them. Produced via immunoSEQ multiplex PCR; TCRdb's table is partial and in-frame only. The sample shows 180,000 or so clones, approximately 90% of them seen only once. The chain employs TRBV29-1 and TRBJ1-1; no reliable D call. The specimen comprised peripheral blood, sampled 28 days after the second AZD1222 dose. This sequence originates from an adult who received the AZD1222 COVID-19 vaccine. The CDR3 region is CSAGGVAMNTEAFF. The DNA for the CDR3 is TGCAGCGCGGGTGGGGTGGCGATGAACACTGAAGCTTTCTTT.